The 14 T cell receptor beta chains in this list originate from one sample, sequenced in a study of blood T cell repertoires in COVID-19. Produced via immunoSEQ multiplex PCR; TCRdb's table is partial and in-frame only. The data contain fewer than 100,000 clones, 87% of them singletons. The specimen sequenced was peripheral blood. The receptors shown here come from a human donor in a cohort sampled during active COVID-19.

This clone was seen a single time. The rearrangement joins TRBV5-1 to TRBJ1-1, with no clear D. The ends were cut back, 0 bases at V and 1 base at J, with 10 bases in the middle. In germline, CDR1 is SGHRS, CDR2 YFSETQ. CDR3 size: 15 residues. CDR3 amino acids: CASSLVQAGNTEAFF. The CDR3 DNA follows: TGCGCCAGCAGCTTGGTTCAGGCTGGGAACACTGAAGCTTTCTTT.

This clone was seen more than once but under ten times. V usage is TRBV3-1 (or the pseudogene TRBV3-2) and J usage is TRBJ2-7; D remains ambiguous. This CDR3 comprises 14 residues. Trimming pared 5 bases from V and 5 bases from J, leaving 16 bases between. The germline CDR1 and CDR2 sequences are LGHDT and YNNKEL (reference sequence). The CDR3 coding sequence is TGTGCCAGCAGCAGAGGTGAGTTTTTCCACGAGCAGTACTTC. This codes for CASSRGEFFHEQYF.

This clone was seen only once. This chain joins TRBV27 and TRBJ2-7, with 12 bases aligning to TRBD2. Germline CDR1 and CDR2: MNHEY and SMNVEV (reference sequence). With 7 bases clipped from V and 5 bases from J, the junction kept 6 bases outside the gene matches. This CDR3 has 14 residues. The CDR3 here is CASTPLAGGHEQYF. DNA for the CDR3: TGTGCCAGCACCCCACTAGCGGGAGGCCACGAGCAGTACTTC.

The CDR3 loop is CASSPPGQGVYGYTF. In DNA, the CDR3 is TGTGCCAGCTCACCACCGGGACAGGGCGTCTATGGCTACACCTTC. The V gene is TRBV18, the J gene TRBJ1-2; 9 positions agree with TRBD1. The CDR3 runs to 15 residues. Germline V gene sequence: CDR1 KGHSH, CDR2 LQKENI. Unmatched junction bases numbered 3, after V lost 0 bases and J lost 4 bases.

This sequence joins TRBV7-9 and TRBJ2-2, with TRBD2 identical over 10 bases. Germline V gives CDR1 SEHNR, CDR2 FQNEAQ (reference sequence). The CDR3 runs to 16 residues. Germline trimming cut 5 bases from V and 4 bases from J; bases unmatched to any gene: 7. Here the CDR3 DNA reads TGTGCCAGCAGCCTGGGGACTAGCGCCTCCACCGGGGAGCTGTTTTTT. It is translated as CASSLGTSASTGELFF.

The chain couples TRBV3-1 (or the pseudogene TRBV3-2) to TRBJ2-7; TRBD2 aligns across 8 bases. The CDR3 is made up of 15 amino acids. The germline gives CDR1 LGHDT, CDR2 YNNKEL (reference sequence). V was pared by 2 bases and J by 5 bases, with 8 bases of the junction left unmatched. This CDR3 is CASSQTGTRRHEQYF. The CDR3 nucleotides read TGTGCCAGCAGCCAAACCGGGACTAGGCGTCACGAGCAGTACTTC.

The chain carries TRBV19 and TRBJ2-6; possibly TRBD2 for D (5 bases). Per the germline V gene, CDR1 is LNHDA and CDR2 is SQIVND (reference sequence). V dropped 8 bases and J dropped 2 bases, with 16 bases sitting between them. This CDR3 has 16 residues. CDR3 residues: CASDGFGIAGANVLTF. The CDR3 region has the DNA TGTGCCAGTGATGGTTTCGGGATCGCTGGGGCCAACGTCCTGACTTTC. The whole variable domain, remainder taken from reference TRBV19 and TRBJ2-6, is DGGITQSPKYLFRKEGQNVTLSCEQNLNHDAMYWYRQDPGQGLRLIYYSQIVNDFQKGDIAEGYSVSREKKESFPLTVTSAQKNPTAFYLCASDGFGIAGANVLTFGAGSRLTVL.

The V and J genes are TRBV7-3 and TRBJ1-1, with unresolved D. This CDR3 contains 13 residues. From germline, CDR1 is SGHTA and CDR2 FQGTGA. Trimming took 7 bases from V and 4 from J, leaving 13 bases between them. CDR3 sequence (DNA): TGTGCCAGCACCATTAGTCCTGGCACTGAAGCTTTCTTT. Protein: CASTISPGTEAFF.

The chain employs TRBV11-2 and TRBJ1-5; 7 positions match TRBD1. Germline assignment: CDR1 SGHAT and CDR2 FQNNGV. This CDR3 region has 14 residues. V trimming: 6 bases; J trimming: 6 bases; junction bases outside the gene matches: 8. The chain's CDR3 is CASRRQGQGQPQHF. CDR3 bases: TGTGCCAGCAGACGACAGGGCCAGGGTCAGCCCCAGCATTTT.

This clone was seen only a few times. The chain couples TRBV12-3 or TRBV12-4 to TRBJ2-1; D remains unclear. The CDR3 consists of 13 residues. V lost 3 bases, J lost 8 bases, and 11 bases lay in between. The CDR3 DNA reads as TGTGCCAGCAGTTTCCTCCGTGGCCATGAGCAGTTCTTC. Its protein is CASSFLRGHEQFF.

This CDR3 is CATSRDLPTDTQYF. The CDR3 nucleotides are TGTGCCACCAGCAGAGATCTACCCACAGATACGCAGTATTTT. The gene calls are TRBV15 and TRBJ2-3; D unresolved. Germline values: CDR1 LNHNV, CDR2 YYDKDF (reference sequence). Trimming stripped 0 bases from V and 2 bases from J, with 6 bases between. CDR3 length: 14 amino acids.

The chain joins TRBV5-5 to TRBJ2-2; 7 bases map to TRBD1. The CDR3 has 16 amino acids. The V gene end was trimmed by 0 bases and the J gene end by 1 base; junction bases not matched to a gene: 3. Looked up from germline, CDR1 is SGHKS and CDR2 is YYEKEE (reference sequence). The CDR3 sequence is CASSLVRTGNTGELFF. CDR3 nucleotides: TGTGCCAGCAGCTTGGTTAGGACAGGGAACACCGGGGAGCTGTTTTTT. The full variable domain, with the rest looked up from reference TRBV5-5 and TRBJ2-2, is DAGVTQSPTHLIKTRGQQVTLRCSPISGHKSVSWYQQVLGQGPQFIFQYYEKEERGRGNFPDRFSARQFPNYSSELNVNALLLGDSALYLCASSLVRTGNTGELFFGEGSRLTVL.

Written as DNA, the CDR3 is TGTGCCAGCAGCCGTATGGAGGGCTCCTACGAGCAGTACTTC. Its protein product is CASSRMEGSYEQYF. This rearrangement joins TRBV9 to TRBJ2-7, with D perhaps TRBD2 (6 bases). CDR3 size: 14 residues. V was clipped by 4 bases and J by 0 bases, with 11 bases between them. CDR1 SGDLS and CDR2 YYNGEE come from the germline V gene.

The rearrangement joins TRBV12-3 or TRBV12-4 to TRBJ2-7; TRBD1 aligns across 10 bases. This CDR3 is built from 13 residues. The J segment lost 5 bases and the V segment lost 8 bases, leaving 6 bases of the junction unmatched. The CDR3 loop is CASGPGQGNEQYF. CDR3 DNA: TGTGCCAGCGGACCGGGACAGGGGAACGAGCAGTACTTC.